What follows are 12 T cell receptor beta chains derived from one specimen sequenced in a study of blood T cells in healthy people across ages. Using a J-beta primer mix together with a sample-barcoded 5' primer, a second PCR was run for about 6 to 12 cycles. MiXCR was run by TCRdb on the 5' RACE reads, yielding one entry per CDR3 protein. Seen here are 790,000 or so distinct CDR3 sequences, more than 55% observed once, and the top ten hold roughly 26%. Material: blood. The receptors shown here come from a man aged 40-50 years in good health.

The sample holds a few counts of this clonotype. The rearrangement uses TRBV10-3 and TRBJ2-1, with D perhaps matching TRBD2 (5 bases). V was pared by 3 bases and J by 2 bases, with 17 bases between. Germline V gene sequence: CDR1 ENHRY, CDR2 SYGVKD. This CDR3 is built from 17 residues. DNA for the CDR3: TGTGCCATCAGTGATCCCCTAATGAGCGGAGCCTACAATGAGCAGTTCTTC. This gives the protein CAISDPLMSGAYNEQFF.

The genes are TRBV12-3 or TRBV12-4 and TRBJ2-1; tentatively, D is TRBD2 (6 bases). CDR3 length equals 13 residues. With 6 bases removed from V and 8 bases from J, the gap between germline ends came to 14 bases. CDR3 nucleotide sequence: TGTGCCAGCAGGCTCTTCGGCGGGGATGAGCAGTTCTTC. The encoded protein is CASRLFGGDEQFF.

The CDR3 spells CSAEQGHNSPLHF. The CDR3 DNA sequence: TGCAGTGCGGAACAGGGTCATAATTCACCCCTCCACTTT. V is TRBV20-1 and J is TRBJ1-6; maybe TRBD1 (6 bases). Deletions cut 6 bases from V and 5 bases from J, with 11 bases between. This CDR3 comprises 13 residues. Germline CDR1 and CDR2: DFQATT and SNEGSKA (reference sequence).

Turning to this clonotype: At one end the junction does not follow the germline gene, possibly because of a read error. V is TRBV10-3 and J is TRBJ2-7; D is unresolved. Germline V gene data show CDR1 as ENHRY and CDR2 as SYGVKD. There are 13 residues in the CDR3. This CDR3 reads CTISEEFSYEQYF. In nucleotides, the CDR3 is TGTACCATCAGTGAAGAGTTCAGCTACGAGCAGTACTTC.

This rearrangement joins TRBV4-3 to TRBJ2-1; 10 bases match TRBD2. The CDR3 covers 17 residues. V shed 3 bases, J shed 5 bases, and the junction held 10 bases outside the gene matches. Germline CDR1 reads LGHNA; CDR2 reads YSLEER. The CDR3 is CASSQGASGGGNNEQFF. The CDR3 DNA reads as TGCGCCAGCAGCCAGGGCGCTAGCGGGGGTGGAAACAATGAGCAGTTCTTC.

The chain recombines TRBV12-3 or TRBV12-4 with TRBJ1-5, with D perhaps TRBD1 (6 bases). V was trimmed by 2 bases and J by 5 bases, leaving 10 bases between them. The CDR3 has 14 amino acids. CDR3 sequence: CASSLQGRDQPQHF. DNA for the CDR3: TGTGCCAGCAGTTTACAGGGGAGGGATCAGCCCCAGCATTTT.

The V call is TRBV7-3, the J call TRBJ2-7; TRBD1 might be the D (6 bases). V was cut by 4 bases and J by 7 bases, with 20 bases left in between. Germline-derived CDR1 and CDR2 are SGHTA and FQGTGA. The CDR3 has 15 residues. For the CDR3, the DNA is TGTGCCAGCAGCTCCCGGACAGCGGTGGTCAATGAGCAGTACTTC. Amino acid sequence: CASSSRTAVVNEQYF.

The chain's CDR3 is CASKPGSSTDTQYF. In nucleotides, the CDR3 is TGTGCCAGCAAACCGGGGTCTAGCACAGATACGCAGTATTTT. The chain combines TRBV6-4 with TRBJ2-3; tentatively, D is TRBD2 (5 bases). This CDR3 comprises 14 residues. CDR1 and CDR2 from the germline V gene are MRHNA and SNTAGT. V lost 7 bases, J lost 0 bases, and 11 bases lay in between.

Concerning this clonotype: One end of the junction is discordant with germline, which a read error may explain. This sequence joins TRBV29-1 and TRBJ1-2; D gene uncertain. Germline assignment: CDR1 SQVTM and CDR2 ANQGSEA. The CDR3 loop spans 11 amino acids. CDR3 region: CCVGRRDGYTF. CDR3 nucleotide sequence: TGCTGCGTTGGACGCCGTGATGGCTACACCTTC.

This clonotype was detected only a few times. This chain joins TRBV7-2 and TRBJ1-2; unclear D gene. The CDR3 is 13 amino acids. V was clipped by 6 bases and J by 2 bases, with 10 bases between them. Germline V lookup: CDR1 SGHTA, CDR2 FQGNSA. The CDR3 spells CASRPQANYGYTF. CDR3 DNA sequence: TGTGCCAGCAGACCCCAGGCCAACTATGGCTACACCTTC.

The gene calls are TRBV5-6 and TRBJ1-2, with 9 bases identical to TRBD1. This CDR3 comprises 16 residues. The V and J ends lost 3 bases and 8 bases, in that order; junction bases with no gene match: 14. Germline CDR1 SGHDT, CDR2 YYEEEE. CDR3 in DNA: TGTGCCAGCAGCTCGGGACAGGGAATTCCCCTTTGGGGCTACACCTTC. Translation: CASSSGQGIPLWGYTF.

The rearrangement joins TRBV7-6 to TRBJ2-5; 12 nucleotides agree with TRBD2. There are 15 residues in the CDR3. J was trimmed by 4 bases and V by 6 bases; bases with no gene match: 6. CDR1 and CDR2 from the germline V gene are SGHVS and FNYEAQ. CDR3 residues: CASRTSGGSGETQYF. In DNA form, the CDR3 reads TGTGCCAGCAGGACTAGCGGGGGATCCGGAGAGACCCAGTACTTC.